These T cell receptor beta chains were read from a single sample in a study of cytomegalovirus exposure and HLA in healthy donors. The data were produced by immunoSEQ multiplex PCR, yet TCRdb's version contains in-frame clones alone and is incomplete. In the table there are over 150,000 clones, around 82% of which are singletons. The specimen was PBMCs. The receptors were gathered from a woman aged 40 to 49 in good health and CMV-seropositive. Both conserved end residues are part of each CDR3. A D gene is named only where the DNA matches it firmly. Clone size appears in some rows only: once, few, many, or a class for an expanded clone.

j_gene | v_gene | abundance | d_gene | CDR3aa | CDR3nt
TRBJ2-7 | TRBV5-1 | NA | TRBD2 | CASSSGLAGGQGEQYF | TGCGCCAGCAGCTCCGGACTAGCGGGAGGACAGGGGGAGCAGTACTTC
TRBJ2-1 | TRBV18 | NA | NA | CASSQSAAGLNEQFF | TGTGCCAGCTCACAGAGTGCGGCAGGGCTTAATGAGCAGTTCTTC
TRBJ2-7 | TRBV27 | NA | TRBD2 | CASRSSGKTYEQYF | TGTGCCAGCAGGTCTAGCGGGAAAACCTACGAGCAGTACTTC
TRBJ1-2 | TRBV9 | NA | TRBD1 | CASSPPSGQNFF | TGTGCCAGCAGCCCCCCCTCGGGACAGAATTTCTTC
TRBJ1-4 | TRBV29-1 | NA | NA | CSIFGGMANEKLFF | TGCAGCATTTTCGGCGGTATGGCTAATGAAAAACTGTTTTTT
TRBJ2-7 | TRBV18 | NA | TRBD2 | CASSLPQRPGLDSYEQYF | TGTGCCAGCTCGTTGCCCCAAAGACCGGGACTAGATTCCTACGAGCAGTACTTC
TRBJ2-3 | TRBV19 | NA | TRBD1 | CASSRQGFRTDTQYF | TGTGCCAGTAGTCGACAGGGGTTTCGCACAGATACGCAGTATTTT
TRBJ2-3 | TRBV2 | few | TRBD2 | CASKRLAGTNTDTQYF | TGTGCCAGCAAGAGATTAGCGGGAACCAACACAGATACGCAGTATTTT
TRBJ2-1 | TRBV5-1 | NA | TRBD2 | CASSLQGLGLAVDNEQFF | TGCGCCAGCAGCTTGCAGGGGCTGGGACTAGCGGTCGACAATGAGCAGTTCTTC
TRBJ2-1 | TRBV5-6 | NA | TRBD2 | CASSLEEGTSGNTYNEQFF | TGTGCCAGCAGCTTGGAGGAGGGAACTAGCGGGAACACCTACAATGAGCAGTTCTTC
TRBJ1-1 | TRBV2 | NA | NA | CASPGTSLNTEAFF | TGTGCCAGCCCAGGGACATCATTGAACACTGAAGCTTTCTTT
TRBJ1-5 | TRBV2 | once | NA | CASSRQGREGQPQHF | TGTGCCAGCAGTCGCCAGGGGAGGGAAGGTCAGCCCCAGCATTTT
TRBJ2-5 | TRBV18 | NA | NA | CASSPRGDGRETQYF | TGTGCCAGCTCACCACGCGGGGACGGGCGGGAGACCCAGTACTTC
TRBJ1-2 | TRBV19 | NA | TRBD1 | CASSIDNRGHYGYTF | TGTGCCAGTAGTATAGATAACAGGGGACACTATGGCTACACCTTC
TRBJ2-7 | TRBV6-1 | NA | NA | CASNPGRGFVEQYF | TGTGCCAGCAACCCAGGTAGGGGGTTCGTCGAGCAGTACTTC
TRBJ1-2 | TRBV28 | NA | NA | CASSPPPWSPRQGYTF | TGTGCCAGCAGTCCCCCACCGTGGAGTCCTCGGCAAGGCTACACCTTC
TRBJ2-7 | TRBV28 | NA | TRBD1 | CASSLRGQGEGNEQYF | TGTGCCAGCAGTTTAAGGGGACAGGGGGAAGGGAACGAGCAGTACTTC
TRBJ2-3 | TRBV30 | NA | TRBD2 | CAWSGARTSGRASFTDTQYF | TGTGCCTGGAGTGGGGCCCGGACTAGCGGGAGGGCCAGTTTCACAGATACGCAGTATTTT
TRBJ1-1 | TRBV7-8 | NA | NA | CASSLSRGTLPTEAFF | TGTGCCAGCAGCTTAAGTCGGGGGACTCTGCCCACTGAAGCTTTCTTT
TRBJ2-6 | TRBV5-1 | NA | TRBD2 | CASGRADGANVLTF | TGCGCCAGCGGGAGGGCTGACGGGGCCAACGTCCTGACTTTC